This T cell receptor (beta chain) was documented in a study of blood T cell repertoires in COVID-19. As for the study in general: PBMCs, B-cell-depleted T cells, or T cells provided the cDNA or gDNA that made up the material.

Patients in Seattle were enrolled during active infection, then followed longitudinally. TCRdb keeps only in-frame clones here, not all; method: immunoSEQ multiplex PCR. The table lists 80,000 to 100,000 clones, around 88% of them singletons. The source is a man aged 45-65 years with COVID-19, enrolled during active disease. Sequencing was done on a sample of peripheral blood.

The CDR3 here is CASSQSETANEKLFF. The CDR3 DNA follows: TGCGCCAGCAGCCAGTCCGAAACAGCTAATGAAAAACTGTTTTTT. The V and J genes are TRBV4-1 and TRBJ1-4; no clear D gene. Germline CDR1 MGHRA, CDR2 YSYEKL. Trimming pared 3 bases from V and 3 bases from J, leaving 11 bases between. The CDR3 covers 15 residues.